This T cell receptor beta chain was sequenced during a study of T-cell memory formation after mild COVID-19. Study at large: TCR clustering was largely donor specific.

This clonotype showed up just a few times. Its antigen is unknown. UMIs and sample barcodes were carried by the TCR alpha and TCR beta cDNA libraries that 5'RACE produced using constant-segment primers. TCRdb processed the 5' RACE reads anew with MiXCR; each CDR3 protein has one entry. The table records fewer than 450,000 distinct CDR3 sequences, under 25% of them present only once. General study findings and limits: There was no confirmation that second-wave clones peaking on day 37 were SARS-CoV-2 specific. Some SARS-CoV-2-responding clones were already detected in memory before infection.

With 3 bases removed from V and 0 bases from J, the gap between germline ends came to 13 bases. CDR1 and CDR2 (germline): SGHRS, YFSETQ. The CDR3 has 16 amino acids. This chain connects TRBV5-1 to TRBJ2-1; D may match TRBD1 or TRBD2 (6 bases each). Specimen: PBMCs or a T cell subset sorted from them (not recorded which). The source of this sequence is an adult woman who had mild COVID-19 (a few samples of this study predate the infection). Cell type and time point are not known. Here the CDR3 DNA reads TGCGCCAGCAGCTCAGGGGACTCGCTCTCCTACAATGAGCAGTTCTTC. Its protein product is CASSSGDSLSYNEQFF.